The present TCR beta chain was sequenced within a study of cytomegalovirus exposure and HLA in healthy donors (dated by TCRdb to between 2016 and 2019). General notes on the study: According to an earlier analysis of a few hundred of the donors, 200 million or so T cells yielded some 120 million unique TCR beta sequences and roughly 280 Gb of sequence data. Typing coverage varied by locus: roughly 629-640 donors for A, B, C, DRB1 and DQB1; roughly 500 for DQA1; about 600 for DPA1; under 490 for DPB1. To study patterns of TCR occurrence, a later analysis re-analyzed previously published TCR beta repertoires from 700 or so donors and added high-resolution HLA genotyping. Several DR-DQ haplotypes were handled as single units for association and clustering because linkage in the cohort was strong. A later genetic analysis used genome-wide SNP genotypes for 398 of the 666 donors, treating that subset as a discovery cohort. The study aimed to test whether signatures of past pathogen exposure could be identified by cataloging public T cell receptors. Donor age, sex, ethnicity and CMV serostatus were compiled alongside the repertoire data. Among the roughly 410 genotyped donors, around 81% belonged to the genetic ancestry cluster associated with self-reported Caucasian donors. Along with the approximately 670-subject first cohort, a separate validation cohort of around 120 different subjects was used. Among under 450 genotyped donors of the cohort, an average of about 240,000 unique TCR beta nucleotide sequences were sequenced per donor, roughly 18% of them non-productive. HLA typing included class I and class II loci at four-digit resolution. The study combined high-throughput TCR immunosequencing, statistical association of individual TCRs with disease status, and machine learning to predict cytomegalovirus infection status. Every discovery cohort repertoire had been produced on one sequencing platform. Rather than using new phenotypic data, the later analysis identified candidate immune exposures from TCR beta sequences and from how often those sequences occurred across donors. The study profiled the T cell repertoires of 500 to 800 subjects by immunosequencing and related them to cytomegalovirus serostatus. Roughly 300 gigabases of sequencing data and approximately 92 million unique TCR sequences made up an early release that covered under 750 HLA-typed donors. To decide whether each TCR beta V gene segment behaved as functional or pseudogenic, an earlier analysis of nearly 600 of the donors relied on high-throughput TCR beta sequencing. General findings and caveats noted by the study authors: Compared with equally common non-associated chains, HLA-associated TCR beta chains in a later analysis were more clonally expanded and had lower generation probabilities. This cohort had only TCR beta chains sequenced, and the lack of alpha or paired-chain data limited which features could be detected. In a later genetic analysis, fewer N-insertions in productive TCRs were reported among donors in an Asian-associated ancestry cluster than the approximately 630-donor mean. Specific HLA alleles were associated with 15,000 to 20,000 TCR beta sequences at a false discovery rate of 0.05 in a later analysis. While some public TCRs were present in many individuals, most TCR sequences turned up only very rarely across donors. In the study, some 180 TCR beta chains were listed as associated with cytomegalovirus. Assigning TCR associations to individual alleles was difficult when HLA alleles, especially DR and DQ, strongly co-occurred. Roughly uniform sequencing depth across donors was assumed in presence/absence analyses, although this assumption may not hold. Because counts were too low, around 17 rarely observed V segments, including chromosome 9 orphons, were left out of the earlier analysis of approximately 580 of the donors. An earlier analysis of approximately 500 of the donors showed that most TCR beta V segments appeared in productive rearrangements either about 87% or about 30% of the time, which broadly matched IMGT annotations. According to the authors, the approach could potentially be generalized to other disease states and immunological phenotypes. A later analysis found that most CMV-associated TCR beta chains appeared HLA-restricted, with HLA associations seemingly driven largely by CMV exposure. In both the original and validation cohorts, the classifier was reported to diagnose cytomegalovirus status with high specificity and sensitivity. Because HLA typing was missing for some donors at each locus, association tests included only the typed subset. CMV serostatus was the only immune exposure information available for the cohort. A later analysis reported that several top co-occurrence clusters appeared linked to parvovirus B19, influenza, CMV and Epstein-Barr virus. Correlated functional status among segregating V segments might reflect linkage disequilibrium, but an unknown experimental factor could not be ruled out. The 87-base-pair reads could not distinguish some IMGT-functional V segments, including TRBV6-2 and TRBV6-3, so those segments were excluded. In vitro tests confirmed that a few of the cytomegalovirus-associated TCR beta chains recognize cytomegalovirus antigens. A cluster of highly shared sequence variants was judged likely to represent a technical artifact of the sequencing pipeline. A further reported finding was that TCR beta sequences accurately predicted the HLA-A and HLA-B alleles for most subjects in the first cohort. V-gene and J-gene trimming of TCR beta chains was associated with a missense DCLRE1C variant in a later genetic analysis, and the association was replicated in an independent cohort. In a later analysis, the rate of TCR association differed among HLA loci, with DRB1 alleles having the most associated TCRs and HLA-C alleles having the fewest.

Receptor libraries were prepared by the immunoSEQ multiplex PCR assay. A mixture of 60 forward primers for TCR Vbeta segments and 13 reverse primers for TCR Jbeta segments was used in the multiplex PCR. The CDR3 region of rearranged TCR beta genes was amplified from genomic DNA by a multiplex PCR assay. Amplified TCR beta libraries were sequenced as 87-base-pair reads on the Illumina HiSeq System. Per the authors' processing: A later analysis tallied approximately 87 million unique TCR beta chains across the 600 to 700 repertoires, and about 12 million of those chains were shared by two or more donors. To remove PCR and sequencing errors, raw reads were error-corrected and collapsed into unique sequences using a nearest-neighbor algorithm that merged closely related sequences. Alignment of CDR3 sequences to IMGT reference sequences was used to assign V, D and J gene segments. For a sequence to be retained, a match of at least six nucleotides was required to both a V gene segment and a J gene segment. Rearrangements were classified as productive when the CDR3 lacked stop codons and remained in frame with V and J, and all other rearrangements were classified as non-productive. Following IMGT convention, CDR3 was defined as the stretch from the second conserved V-encoded cysteine to the conserved J-encoded phenylalanine. In an earlier analysis of around 600 of the donors, sequences lacking an unambiguous match to a single V gene segment were excluded. In an earlier analysis of almost 600 of the donors, a V segment was called functional when productive rearrangements were above 56.7%, and segregating when the standard deviation between donors exceeded 5%. A statistical classification framework was built for diagnosing cytomegalovirus status from the catalog of TCR beta chain sequences. In a later analysis, V and J genes were assigned by comparing TCR nucleotide sequences against IMGT/GENE-DB human TR gene sequences. The TCRdist pipeline was used in a later analysis to assign CDR3 sequences and most-parsimonious VDJ recombination scenarios. A later analysis defined each TCR beta chain by its CDR3 amino acid sequence plus V-gene family, and excluded reads lacking a unique V-gene family. As a way to deal with suspected cross-contamination and a sequencing artifact, a later analysis dropped over 550 nucleotide sequences that were highly shared and had low generation probability. For each public chain, a later analysis derived a clonal expansion index from normalized ranks of inferred template counts within each repertoire. A later analysis computed generation probabilities with a VDJ recombination model fitted to out-of-frame rearrangements, and checked the results against IGoR. A later analysis scored TCR-TCR, TCR-HLA and TCR-CMV co-occurrence with hypergeometric tests, applying a repertoire-size bias correction to TCR pairs. False discovery rates were estimated in a later analysis by permuting HLA or CMV assignments 20 times. In a later analysis, co-occurring TCRs were grouped using DBSCAN, with TCRdist sequence similarity added in when clustering inside HLA-allele-positive subsets. Repertoires with fewer than 30,000 or more than 120,000 public chains, plus five repertoires with anomalous nucleotide sharing, were excluded from co-occurrence clustering. What TCRdb holds here is the immuneACCESS table cut down to in-frame rearrangements. Part of the clones is not present; checked against another copy, under half of the missing clones reflect an unresolved V gene, and the others are unexplained. D and trimming come from the DNA, and the V and J calls and clone size come from that table. For this sample the table gives 90,000 to 100,000 clones, of which more than 60% were detected only once. The ten largest clones represent 2% to 3% of the sample.

The cohort comprised fewer than 700 healthy bone marrow donors. At the time of sampling, every cohort member was nominally healthy, though immune exposures that went unrecorded were likely present. The donor tested CMV seronegative and was one of the 352 seronegative cohort members. Each donor provided a peripheral blood sample, and peripheral blood mononuclear cells were used for TCR beta sequencing. Genomic DNA was extracted from the blood cell samples with the Qiagen DNeasy Blood Extraction Kit. On this clone itself: Its antigen remains undetermined. Base qualities are not provided; no much larger clone lies one nucleotide away.

Measured from the cysteine to the phenylalanine, the CDR3 is 16 residues long. Only the CDR3 DNA is retained, 48 bases long and in frame from the first base. V is shortened by 0 bases, J by 1 base, and the region joining them spans 12 bases. The germline V gene sets CDR1 to MGHRA and CDR2 to YSYEKL. The sequencing input was PBMCs. The chain couples TRBV4-1 to TRBJ1-1; the D gene lacks a confident call. The TCR sequence derives from a man aged 45-65 years in good health and CMV-seronegative. The sequence in DNA is TGCGCCAGCAGCCAAGATGACTGGGAGGCGAACACTGAAGCTTTCTTT. This gives the protein CASSQDDWEANTEAFF.